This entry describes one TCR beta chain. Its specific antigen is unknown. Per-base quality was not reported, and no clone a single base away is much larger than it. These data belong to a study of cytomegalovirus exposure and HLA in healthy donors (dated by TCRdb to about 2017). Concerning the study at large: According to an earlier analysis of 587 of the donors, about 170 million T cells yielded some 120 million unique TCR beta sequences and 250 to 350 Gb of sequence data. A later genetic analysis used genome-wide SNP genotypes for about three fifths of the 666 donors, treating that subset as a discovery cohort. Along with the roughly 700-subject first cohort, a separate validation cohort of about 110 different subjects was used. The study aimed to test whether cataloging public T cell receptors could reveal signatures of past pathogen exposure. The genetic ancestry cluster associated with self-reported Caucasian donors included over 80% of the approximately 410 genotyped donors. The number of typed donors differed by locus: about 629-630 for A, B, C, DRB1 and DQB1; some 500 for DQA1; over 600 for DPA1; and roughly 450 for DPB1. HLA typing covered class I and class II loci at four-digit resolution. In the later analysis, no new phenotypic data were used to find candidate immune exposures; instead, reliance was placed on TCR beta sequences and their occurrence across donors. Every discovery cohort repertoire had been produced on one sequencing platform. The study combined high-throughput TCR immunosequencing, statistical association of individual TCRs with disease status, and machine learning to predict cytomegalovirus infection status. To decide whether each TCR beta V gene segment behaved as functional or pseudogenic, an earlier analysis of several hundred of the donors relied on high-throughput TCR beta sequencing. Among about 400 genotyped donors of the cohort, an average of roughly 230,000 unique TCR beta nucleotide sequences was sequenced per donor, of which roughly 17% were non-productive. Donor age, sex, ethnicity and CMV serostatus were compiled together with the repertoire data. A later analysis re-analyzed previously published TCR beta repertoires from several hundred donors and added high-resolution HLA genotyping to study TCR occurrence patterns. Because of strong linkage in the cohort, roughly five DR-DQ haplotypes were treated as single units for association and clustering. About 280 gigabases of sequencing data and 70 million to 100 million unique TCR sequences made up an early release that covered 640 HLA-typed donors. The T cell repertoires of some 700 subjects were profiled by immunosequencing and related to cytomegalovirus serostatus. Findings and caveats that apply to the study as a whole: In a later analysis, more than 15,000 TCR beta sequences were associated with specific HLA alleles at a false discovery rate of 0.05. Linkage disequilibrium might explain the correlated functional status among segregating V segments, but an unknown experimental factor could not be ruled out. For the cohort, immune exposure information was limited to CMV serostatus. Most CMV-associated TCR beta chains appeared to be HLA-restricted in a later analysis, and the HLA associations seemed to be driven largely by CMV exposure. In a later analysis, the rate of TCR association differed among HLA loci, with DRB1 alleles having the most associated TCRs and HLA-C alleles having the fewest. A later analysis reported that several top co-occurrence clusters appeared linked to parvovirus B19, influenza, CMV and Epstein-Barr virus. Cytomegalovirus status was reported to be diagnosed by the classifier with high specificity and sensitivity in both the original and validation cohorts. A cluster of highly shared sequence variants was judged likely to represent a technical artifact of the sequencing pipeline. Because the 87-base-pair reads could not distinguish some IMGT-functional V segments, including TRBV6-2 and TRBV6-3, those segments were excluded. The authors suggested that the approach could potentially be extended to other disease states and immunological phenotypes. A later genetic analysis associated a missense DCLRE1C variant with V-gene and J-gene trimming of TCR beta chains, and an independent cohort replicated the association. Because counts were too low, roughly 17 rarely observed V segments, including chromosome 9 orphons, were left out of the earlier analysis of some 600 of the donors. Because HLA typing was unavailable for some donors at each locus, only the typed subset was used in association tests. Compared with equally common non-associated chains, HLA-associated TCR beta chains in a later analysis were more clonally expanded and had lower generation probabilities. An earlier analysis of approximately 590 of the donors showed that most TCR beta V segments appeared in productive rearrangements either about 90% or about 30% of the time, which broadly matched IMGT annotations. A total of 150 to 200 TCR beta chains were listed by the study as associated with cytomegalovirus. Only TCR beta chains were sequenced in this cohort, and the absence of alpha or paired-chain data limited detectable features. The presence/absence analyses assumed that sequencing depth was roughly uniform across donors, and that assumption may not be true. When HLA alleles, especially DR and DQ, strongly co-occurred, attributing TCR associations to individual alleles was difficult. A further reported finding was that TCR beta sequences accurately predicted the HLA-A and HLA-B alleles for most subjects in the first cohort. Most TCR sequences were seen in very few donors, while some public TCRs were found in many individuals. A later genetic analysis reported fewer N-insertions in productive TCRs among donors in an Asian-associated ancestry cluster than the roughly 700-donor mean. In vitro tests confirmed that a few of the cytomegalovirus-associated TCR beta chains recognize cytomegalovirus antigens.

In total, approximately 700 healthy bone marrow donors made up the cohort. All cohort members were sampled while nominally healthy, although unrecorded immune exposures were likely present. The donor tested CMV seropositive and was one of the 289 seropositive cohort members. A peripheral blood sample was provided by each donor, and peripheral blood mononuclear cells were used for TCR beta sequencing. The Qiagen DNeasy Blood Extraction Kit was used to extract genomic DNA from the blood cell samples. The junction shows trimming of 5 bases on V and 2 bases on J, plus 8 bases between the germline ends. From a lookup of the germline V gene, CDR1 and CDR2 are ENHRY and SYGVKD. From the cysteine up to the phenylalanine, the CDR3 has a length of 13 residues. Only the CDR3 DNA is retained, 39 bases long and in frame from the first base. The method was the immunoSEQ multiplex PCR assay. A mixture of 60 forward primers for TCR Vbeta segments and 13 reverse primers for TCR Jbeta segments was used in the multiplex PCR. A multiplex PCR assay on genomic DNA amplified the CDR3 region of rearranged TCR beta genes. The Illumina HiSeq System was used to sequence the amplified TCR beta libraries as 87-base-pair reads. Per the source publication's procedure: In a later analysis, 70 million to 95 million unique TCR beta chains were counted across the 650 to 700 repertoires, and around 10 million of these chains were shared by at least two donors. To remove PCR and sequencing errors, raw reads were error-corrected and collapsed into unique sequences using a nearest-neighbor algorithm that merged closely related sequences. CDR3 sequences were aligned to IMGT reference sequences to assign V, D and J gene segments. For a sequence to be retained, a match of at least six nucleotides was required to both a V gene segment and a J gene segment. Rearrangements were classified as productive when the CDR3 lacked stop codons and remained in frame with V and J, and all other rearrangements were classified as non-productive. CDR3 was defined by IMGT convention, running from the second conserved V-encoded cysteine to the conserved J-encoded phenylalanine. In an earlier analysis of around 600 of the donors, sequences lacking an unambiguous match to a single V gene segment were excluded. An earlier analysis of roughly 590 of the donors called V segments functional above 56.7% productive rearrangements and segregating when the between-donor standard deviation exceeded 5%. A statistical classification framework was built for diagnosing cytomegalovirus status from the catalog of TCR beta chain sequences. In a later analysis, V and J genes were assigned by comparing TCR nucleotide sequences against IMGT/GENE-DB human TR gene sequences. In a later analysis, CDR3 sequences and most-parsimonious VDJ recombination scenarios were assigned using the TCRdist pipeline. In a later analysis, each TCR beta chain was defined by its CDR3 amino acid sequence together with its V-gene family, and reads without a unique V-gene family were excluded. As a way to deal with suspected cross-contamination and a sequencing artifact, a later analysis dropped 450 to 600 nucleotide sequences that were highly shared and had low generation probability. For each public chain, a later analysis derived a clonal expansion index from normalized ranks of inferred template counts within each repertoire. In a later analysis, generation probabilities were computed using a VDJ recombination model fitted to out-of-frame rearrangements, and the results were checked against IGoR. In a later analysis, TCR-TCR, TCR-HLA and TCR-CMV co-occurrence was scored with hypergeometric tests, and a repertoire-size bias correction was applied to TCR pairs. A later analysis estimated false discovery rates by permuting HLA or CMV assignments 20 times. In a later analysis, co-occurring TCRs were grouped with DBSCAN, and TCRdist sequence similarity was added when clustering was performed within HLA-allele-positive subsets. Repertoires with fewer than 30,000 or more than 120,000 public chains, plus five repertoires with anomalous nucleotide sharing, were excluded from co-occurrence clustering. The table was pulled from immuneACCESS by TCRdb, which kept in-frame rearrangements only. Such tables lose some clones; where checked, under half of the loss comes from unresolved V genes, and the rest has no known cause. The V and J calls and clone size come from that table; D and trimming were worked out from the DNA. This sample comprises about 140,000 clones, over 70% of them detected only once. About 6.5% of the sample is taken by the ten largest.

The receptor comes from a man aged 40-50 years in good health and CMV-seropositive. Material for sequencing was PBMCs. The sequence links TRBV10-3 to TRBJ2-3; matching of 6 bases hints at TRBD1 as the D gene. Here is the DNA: TGTGCCATCAGTCGGGACACCACAGATACGCAGTATTTT. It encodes CAISRDTTDTQYF.